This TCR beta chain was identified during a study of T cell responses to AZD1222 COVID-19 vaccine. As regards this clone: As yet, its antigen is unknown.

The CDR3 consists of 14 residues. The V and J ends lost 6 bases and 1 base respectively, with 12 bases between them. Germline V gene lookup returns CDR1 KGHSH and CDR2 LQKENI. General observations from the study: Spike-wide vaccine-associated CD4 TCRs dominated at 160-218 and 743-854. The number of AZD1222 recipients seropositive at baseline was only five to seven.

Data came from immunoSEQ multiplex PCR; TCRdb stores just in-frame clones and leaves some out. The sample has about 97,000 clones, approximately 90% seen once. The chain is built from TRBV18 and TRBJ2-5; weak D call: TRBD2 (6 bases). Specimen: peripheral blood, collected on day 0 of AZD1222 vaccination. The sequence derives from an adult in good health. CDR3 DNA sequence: TGTGCCAGCTCGCCCGGACTAACCCAAGAGACCCAGTACTTC. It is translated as CASSPGLTQETQYF.